The T cell receptor beta chain described here comes from a study of blood T cell repertoires in COVID-19. This CDR3 has 16 residues. Germline V lookup: CDR1 SGHDT, CDR2 YYEEEE. Trimming took 4 bases from V and 10 from J, leaving 24 bases between them. Sequencing used immunoSEQ multiplex PCR; TCRdb keeps in-frame clones, though not all of them. The data show 200,000 to 300,000 clones, with approximately 92% seen just once and around 2.5% held by the top ten. What was sequenced was peripheral blood. V and J are TRBV5-6 and TRBJ2-1; D may be TRBD2 (6 bases). This clonotype was sampled from a young adult with COVID-19, enrolled during active disease. The CDR3 loop is CASSLGTAYPGREQFF. CDR3 DNA: TGTGCCAGCAGCCTGGGGACGGCGTACCCGGGGAGGGAGCAGTTCTTC.